This entry concerns a single T cell receptor (beta chain). The target antigen is unknown. Amplification used 60 Vbeta primers and 13 Jbeta primers. Assay used: immunoSEQ multiplex PCR; TCRdb lists only in-frame clones, some missing. Of around 150,000 clones listed, around 84% were seen once; the top ten hold around 2.5%. The data are from a study of cytomegalovirus exposure and HLA in healthy donors. The CDR3 is made up of 12 amino acids. CDR1 and CDR2 from the germline V gene are SEHNR and FQNEAQ (reference sequence). V lost 10 bases to trimming and J lost 12 bases, with 19 bases between them. Overall study results and limits: It was confirmed in vitro that three of the CMV-associated chains were specific for CMV antigens. An analysis was carried out later, and it reportedly showed fewer N-insertions in an Asian-associated ancestry cluster than the roughly 670-donor mean.

The V gene is TRBV7-9, the J gene TRBJ2-1; D ambiguous. Sequenced: PBMCs. This clonotype was sampled from a boy younger than 10 in good health and CMV-seronegative. DNA for the CDR3: TGTGCCACCCACTCCCCCGGGTTTGGGCAGTTCTTC. This encodes CATHSPGFGQFF.